These T cell receptor beta chains were read from a single sample in a study of CD8 T cells in ankylosing spondylitis. TCRdb re-called the 5' RACE reads through MiXCR, storing one row per CDR3 protein. The sample contains around 770,000 distinct CDR3 sequences, roughly 20% of which appear only once. The sample taken for sequencing was blood, either unsorted or a sorted T cell fraction (not recorded which). The receptors come from a male donor with ankylosing spondylitis. Each CDR3 is given with its conserved first and last residue. D genes are given only for firm matches. Clone size is given for some rows only: seen once, a few or many times, or a class if the clone is expanded.

v_gene	j_gene	abundance	d_gene	CDR3nt	CDR3aa
TRBV11-3	TRBJ2-2	NA	TRBD2	TGTGCCAGCACCTCCGGACTAGCGGATCTCACCGGGGAGCTGTTTTTT	CASTSGLADLTGELFF
TRBV11-3	TRBJ1-2	few	NA	TGTGCCAGCAGTCTGGGTGCAGGAGTATATGGCTACACCTTC	CASSLGAGVYGYTF
TRBV7-9	TRBJ2-7	NA	NA	TGTGCCAGCAGCTTAGAAGGGGGGCCTCTTTACGAGCAGTACTTC	CASSLEGGPLYEQYF
TRBV12-3/TRBV12-4	TRBJ1-2	few	NA	TGTGCCAGCAGTCACTCAACAGCGTCCTATGGCTACACCTTC	CASSHSTASYGYTF
TRBV5-5	TRBJ1-3	few	TRBD1	TGTGCCAGCAGCTCAAGTGACAGGGGGTTTTCTGGAAACACCATATATTTT	CASSSSDRGFSGNTIYF
TRBV20-1	TRBJ2-1	few	TRBD2	TGCAGTACGGCTAGCGGGGACTACAATGAGCAGTTCTTC	CSTASGDYNEQFF
TRBV7-2	TRBJ2-7	few	NA	TGTGCCAGCAGCTTAGACGGGACGACCAGCGAGCAGTACTTC	CASSLDGTTSEQYF
TRBV4-1	TRBJ2-1	NA	NA	TGCGCCAGCAGCCAAGAGGGCTGGGTCTACAATGAGCAGTTCTTC	CASSQEGWVYNEQFF
TRBV6-2/TRBV6-3	TRBJ1-1	NA	TRBD1	TGTGCCAGCAGACAGGTCCCCGGACAGGGGAACACTGAAGCTTTCTTT	CASRQVPGQGNTEAFF
TRBV29-1	TRBJ2-1	NA	TRBD2	TGCAGCGTTGAAGATCGTTGGACTAGCGGGAGAACTTACAATGAGCAGTTCTTC	CSVEDRWTSGRTYNEQFF
TRBV20-1	TRBJ2-1	few	NA	TGCAGTGCTGGAAACATGGATAACAATGAGCAGTTCTTC	CSAGNMDNNEQFF
TRBV20-1	TRBJ2-1	NA	NA	TGCAGTGCTAGAGATATAGCGGCGGGCTACAATGAGCAGTTCTTC	CSARDIAAGYNEQFF
TRBV12-3/TRBV12-4	TRBJ1-2	few	NA	TGTGCCAGCAGTTGGACAGACACTAACTATGGCTACACCTTC	CASSWTDTNYGYTF
TRBV25-1	TRBJ2-3	NA	NA	TGTGCCAGCAGTGAGGATACGCAGTATTTT	CASSEDTQYF
TRBV10-3	TRBJ1-1	NA	NA	TGTGCCATCACCCCCGGCGGGGGGCGCGGCACTGAAGCTTTCTTT	CAITPGGGRGTEAFF
TRBV2	TRBJ2-1	NA	TRBD2	TGTGCCAGCAGTGAAGAGGTTAGCGGGGGGGAAGAGTTCTTC	CASSEEVSGGEEFF
TRBV14	TRBJ1-1	NA	NA	TGTGCCAGCAGCCAAGGCGTAGGTTTTATGAACACTGAAGCTTTCTTT	CASSQGVGFMNTEAFF
TRBV10-3	TRBJ1-4	few	NA	TGTGCCATCAGTGAGAGCCCTAATGAAAAACTGTTTTTT	CAISESPNEKLFF
TRBV7-9	TRBJ2-4	NA	TRBD1	TGTGCCAGCAGCTTCGGGGGACAGGGAAGGGGGAACATTCAGTACTTC	CASSFGGQGRGNIQYF
TRBV20-1	TRBJ2-1	NA	NA	TGCAGTGCGGAGGTCTTAAATGAGCAGTTCTTC	CSAEVLNEQFF
TRBV4-1	TRBJ1-2	NA	NA	TGCGCCAGCGCCGGGCAGGGCAAACGTGGCTACACCTTC	CASAGQGKRGYTF
TRBV12-3/TRBV12-4	TRBJ2-3	NA	TRBD2	TGTGCCAGCAGTGGACTAGGGGGCACAGATACGCAGTATTTT	CASSGLGGTDTQYF
TRBV6-2/TRBV6-3	TRBJ2-1	NA	TRBD2	TGTGCCAGCAAGATGACTAGCGGGAGCTACAATGAGCAGTTCTTC	CASKMTSGSYNEQFF
TRBV18	TRBJ1-1	few	NA	TGTGCCAGCTCAGGGCTGGACCCCTCTAAGACTGAAGCTTTCTTT	CASSGLDPSKTEAFF
TRBV29-1	TRBJ2-1	NA	NA	TGCAGCGTTGAGGAGAATGGGAATGAGCAGTTCTTC	CSVEENGNEQFF
TRBV4-3	TRBJ2-7	NA	NA	TGCGCCAGCAGCCAAGATCAGGCGGGTTACGAGCAGTACTTC	CASSQDQAGYEQYF
TRBV12-3/TRBV12-4	TRBJ1-1	NA	NA	TGTGCCAGCAGCTCAATTCGGGGTGAAGCTTTCTTT	CASSSIRGEAFF
TRBV6-1	TRBJ2-1	NA	TRBD2	TGTGCCAGCAGTAAACTAGCGGGAGGAGGTTGGTTCTTC	CASSKLAGGGWFF
TRBV7-2	TRBJ2-1	few	NA	TGTGCCAGCAGCTTAGCAATCCTCCGGGACACTTATGAGCAGTTCTTC	CASSLAILRDTYEQFF
TRBV10-3	TRBJ2-5	few	NA	TGTGCCATCAGTGTGGGAGGAGAGACCCAGTACTTC	CAISVGGETQYF
TRBV6-2/TRBV6-3	TRBJ2-7	NA	NA	TGTGCCAGCAGTTACGGCGACAGTATATACGAGCAGTACTTC	CASSYGDSIYEQYF
TRBV20-1	TRBJ1-4	NA	TRBD1	TGCAGTGCTAGAGGGAAGGGACAGAATAATGAAAAACTGTTTTTT	CSARGKGQNNEKLFF
TRBV20-1	TRBJ2-7	NA	NA	TGCAGTGCCAGACCAGGGGCCTCCTACGAGCAGTACTTC	CSARPGASYEQYF
TRBV12-3/TRBV12-4	TRBJ2-7	few	NA	TGTGCCAGCAGTTTAGAGGGCACGGTCGCTATGGAGCAGTACTTC	CASSLEGTVAMEQYF
TRBV3-1	TRBJ2-7	NA	NA	TGTGCCAGCAGCCAAGAATTAGCGCGTGAGCAGTACTTC	CASSQELAREQYF
TRBV4-2	TRBJ2-1	few	NA	TGTGCCAGCAGCCAAGAAGGGGGAAGAGGGGGAGCCTACAATGAGCAGTTCTTC	CASSQEGGRGGAYNEQFF
TRBV19	TRBJ2-7	NA	NA	TGTGCCAGTAGTCCTCGACAGATTTCGGAGCAGTACTTC	CASSPRQISEQYF
TRBV20-1	TRBJ2-3	few	TRBD2	TGCAGTGCTACTAGCGGGGGGGCGGCAGATACGCAGTATTTT	CSATSGGAADTQYF
TRBV5-1	TRBJ2-3	NA	NA	TGCGCCAGCAGCTTGCAGCACCGCCCTAGCACAGATACGCAGTATTTT	CASSLQHRPSTDTQYF
TRBV10-3	TRBJ2-1	NA	NA	TGTGCCATCAACAAGGACGGCTACAATGAGCAGTTCTTC	CAINKDGYNEQFF
TRBV7-6	TRBJ2-7	few	TRBD1	TGTGCCAGCAGCTTAGCGCAGGGGGACACCTACGAGCAGTACTTC	CASSLAQGDTYEQYF
TRBV25-1	TRBJ2-7	few	NA	TGTGCCAGCAGTGAATACGGGGGTAAAACCTACGAGCAGTACTTC	CASSEYGGKTYEQYF
TRBV15	TRBJ2-3	NA	TRBD2	TGTGCCACCAGCTCTCAAAGAGACATCGGGGGGGCAGATACGCAGTATTTT	CATSSQRDIGGADTQYF
TRBV7-8	TRBJ2-1	NA	TRBD1	TGTGCCAGCAGCTCGACAGGGCTTGAGCAGTTCTTC	CASSSTGLEQFF
TRBV7-2	TRBJ2-5	few	TRBD2	TGTGCCAGCAGCGACGGACTAGCGAGAGAGACCCAGTACTTC	CASSDGLARETQYF
TRBV6-2/TRBV6-3	TRBJ2-7	NA	NA	TGTGCCAGCACCCCCGGGAGGGGGCCTTCCTACGAGCAGTACTTC	CASTPGRGPSYEQYF
TRBV3-1	TRBJ1-3	few	TRBD1	TGTGCCAGCAGCAACAGGACAGGGATGATGAACACCATATATTTT	CASSNRTGMMNTIYF
TRBV4-2	TRBJ2-2	few	NA	TGTGCCAGCAGCCAAACAGGGAACACCGGGGAGCTGTTTTTT	CASSQTGNTGELFF
TRBV20-1	TRBJ1-5	few	TRBD1	TGCAGTGCTAGAGATCGGGGACAGATACATCAGCCCCAGCATTTC	CSARDRGQIHQPQHF
TRBV12-3/TRBV12-4	TRBJ2-3	many	TRBD2	TGTGCCAGCAGTTTATATGGTAGCGGGGGCCCAGATACGCAGTATTTT	CASSLYGSGGPDTQYF
TRBV29-1	TRBJ2-7	few	NA	TGCAGCGTTGTAGCCGTGTACGAGCAGTACTTC	CSVVAVYEQYF
TRBV27	TRBJ1-4	few	NA	TGTGCCAGCAGTTCACCGGTGAGGGGGGAAAAACTGTTTTTT	CASSSPVRGEKLFF
TRBV28	TRBJ1-1	many	NA	TGTGCCACCAAGACAGACGGATTGAACACTGAAGCTTTCTTT	CATKTDGLNTEAFF
TRBV29-1	TRBJ1-1	few	NA	TGCAGCGTTGTAGGCAGGCTCGGCACTGAAGCTTTCTTT	CSVVGRLGTEAFF